The rows below give T cell receptor beta chains drawn from one sample of a study of OX40 agonist ivuxolimab in advanced cancers. This table comes from immunoSEQ multiplex PCR, and its TCRdb copy is limited to in-frame clones, with some not included. This table has under 95,000 clones, 75% to 95% appearing once. The material sequenced was CD4+ or CD8+ T cells sorted from blood, taken in a trial of the OX40 agonist ivuxolimab. Every receptor here comes from an adult with an advanced solid tumor such as melanoma, head and neck, liver or kidney cancer. The CDR3 runs from the conserved cysteine through the conserved F or W. D genes are given only for firm matches. Rows give clone size only sometimes, using once, few, many, or a class for an expanded clone.

clone_size cdr3_length d_call j_call v_call cdr3_nt cdr3_aa
NA 18 TRBD2 TRBJ2-3 TRBV27 TGTGCCAGCAGTCACCACCCTCTAGCGGGAGGTCCGTTAGATACGCAGTATTTT CASSHHPLAGGPLDTQYF
NA 15 NA TRBJ2-2 TRBV19 TGTGCCAGTAGGTTGGACTCCGGGAACACCGGGGAGCTGTTTTTT CASRLDSGNTGELFF
NA 15 NA TRBJ2-7 TRBV5-1 TGCGCCAGCAGCTTGGCCGACGGAGAGCCCTACGAGCAGTACTTC CASSLADGEPYEQYF
NA 13 NA TRBJ2-1 TRBV29-1 TGCAGCGTAGAGACAGCCTCCTACAATGAGCAGTTCTTC CSVETASYNEQFF
NA 16 NA TRBJ2-3 TRBV5-1 TGCGCCAGCAGCTTTCCCGAAGGGCCAGGAGTGGATACGCAGTATTTT CASSFPEGPGVDTQYF
NA 14 NA TRBJ1-2 TRBV19 TGTGCCAGTAGTATAGAGACGGGTTTGGATGGCTACACCTTC CASSIETGLDGYTF
NA 13 NA TRBJ1-1 TRBV5-1 TGCGCCAGCAGCTTGGAGCCAGGGCGGGGAGCTTTCTTT CASSLEPGRGAFF
NA 16 NA TRBJ2-5 TRBV5-1 TGCGCCAGCAGCTTTGTGCCGGCGACAGCCCAAGAGACCCAGTACTTC CASSFVPATAQETQYF
NA 14 TRBD2 TRBJ2-5 TRBV5-1 TGCGCCAGCAGGCGGGAGGGACCTTGGGAGACCCAGTACTTC CASRREGPWETQYF
once 13 NA TRBJ2-1 TRBV11-3 TGTGCCAGCAGGAGCAGGGTTTATAATGAGCAGTTCTTC CASRSRVYNEQFF
NA 16 TRBD2 TRBJ2-3 TRBV7-8 TGTGCCAGCAGCCAGTCTAGCGGGAGGGCCGGAGATACGCAGTATTTT CASSQSSGRAGDTQYF
NA 13 TRBD2 TRBJ2-1 TRBV11-2 TGTGCCAGCAGCTTAGCGACTAGCGATGAGCAGTTCTTC CASSLATSDEQFF
NA 15 NA TRBJ2-2 TRBV2 TGTGCCAGTCATGGGACTGACCAGTACACCGGGGAGCTGTTTTTT CASHGTDQYTGELFF
NA 16 NA TRBJ1-6 TRBV5-1 TGCGCCAGCAGCTTGGCAGGGTTCTCCTATAATTCACCCCTCCACTTT CASSLAGFSYNSPLHF
NA 15 TRBD1 TRBJ1-5 TRBV15 TGTGCCACCAGCAGAGAAGGGACAGACAATCAGCCCCAGCATTTT CATSREGTDNQPQHF
NA 16 NA TRBJ2-3 TRBV5-4 TGTGCCAGCAGCTTTAGGGGGAGGGCCGGCACAGATACGCAGTATTTT CASSFRGRAGTDTQYF
NA 12 NA TRBJ1-5 TRBV30 TGTGCCTGGAGTCAGGGGAATCAGCCCCAGCATTTT CAWSQGNQPQHF
NA 15 NA TRBJ1-5 TRBV4-1 TGCGCCAGCAGCCCCCGCGGGGGAAGCAATCAGCCCCAGCATTTT CASSPRGGSNQPQHF
NA 18 NA TRBJ2-2 TRBV18 TGTGCCAGCTCACCACTTTCTTTCCTCATGCGGGACACCGGGGAGCTGTTTTTT CASSPLSFLMRDTGELFF
NA 17 NA TRBJ1-1 TRBV27 TGTGCCAGCAGCGTCGAGACGGGACCGCCGAAGGGCACTGAAGCTTTCTTT CASSVETGPPKGTEAFF
NA 17 NA TRBJ1-5 TRBV5-3 TGTGCCAGAAGCTTGCGGACGAGACGTTACATCGAACAGCCCCAGCATTTT CARSLRTRRYIEQPQHF
NA 15 TRBD2 TRBJ2-3 TRBV7-3 TGTGCCAGCAGCTTAGCGGGAGGAACGGGCGATACGCAGTATTTT CASSLAGGTGDTQYF
NA 13 NA TRBJ2-1 TRBV9 TGTGCCAGCAGCGTAAAAGACCTGGGGGAGCAGTTCTTC CASSVKDLGEQFF
NA 16 NA TRBJ2-1 TRBV10-3 TGTGCCATCAGTGAGGGAACGGGAGACCTCTACAATGAGCAGTTCTTC CAISEGTGDLYNEQFF
once 17 TRBD1 TRBJ2-1 TRBV7-3 TGTGCCAGCAGCCCAAGACAGGGGGCGGTCTCCTACAATGAGCAGTTCTTC CASSPRQGAVSYNEQFF
NA 15 NA TRBJ2-3 TRBV13 TGTGCCAGCAGCTTATCGTCTGTTTCCCCAGATACGCAGTATTTT CASSLSSVSPDTQYF
NA 13 NA TRBJ2-1 TRBV9 TGTGCCAGCGGCAGCCAGAGTCAGGGTGAGCAGTTCTTC CASGSQSQGEQFF
NA 14 NA TRBJ2-1 TRBV9 TGTGCCAGCAGCGTAGGGCAGGCTTACAATGAGCAGTTCTTC CASSVGQAYNEQFF
NA 16 NA TRBJ2-2 TRBV2 TGTGCCAGCAGTGAGTGGGGGACCGAGAACACCGGGGAGCTGTTTTTT CASSEWGTENTGELFF
NA 16 NA TRBJ1-1 TRBV6-6 TGTGCCAGCAGTTACGGGTGGAAAAAAGGTCGAACTGAAGCTTTCTTT CASSYGWKKGRTEAFF
once 14 NA TRBJ2-7 TRBV5-6 TGTGCCAGCAGCTTGGGCCGGGTGACCTACGAGCAGTACTTC CASSLGRVTYEQYF
NA 13 NA TRBJ2-2 TRBV15 TGTGCCACCAGTGCCCTTTTGGCCGGGGAGCTGTTTTTT CATSALLAGELFF
NA 16 TRBD1 TRBJ1-1 TRBV28 TGTGCCAGCAGTTCTCCGGGACAGGGGGCTTTCGCTGAAGCTTTCTTT CASSSPGQGAFAEAFF
NA 14 NA TRBJ2-7 TRBV2 TGTGCCAGCGCTAAAGGGACGGGACCCTACGAGCAGTACTTC CASAKGTGPYEQYF
NA 15 TRBD1 TRBJ1-4 TRBV19 TGTGCCAGTAGCAGACAGGGAGCAACTAATGAAAAACTGTTTTTT CASSRQGATNEKLFF
NA 11 NA TRBJ1-4 TRBV20-1 TGCAGCCCCGCGGATGAGGAAAAACTGTTTTTT CSPADEEKLFF
NA 16 TRBD2 TRBJ2-1 TRBV6-1 TGTGCCAGCAGTGAATCCCTAGCGGGAGCTCCGAGTGAGCAGTTCTTC CASSESLAGAPSEQFF
NA 14 NA TRBJ1-4 TRBV7-9 TGTGCCAGCAGCTTAGTGGGGGCGGGAGAAAAACTGTTTTTT CASSLVGAGEKLFF
NA 13 NA TRBJ2-2 TRBV7-9 TGTGCCAGCAGCTTTACTTCTTCCGGGGAGCTGTTTTTT CASSFTSSGELFF
NA 15 TRBD1 TRBJ2-3 TRBV30 TGTGCCTGGAGCCCGGGACAGATTAACACAGATACGCAGTATTTT CAWSPGQINTDTQYF
NA 16 TRBD2 TRBJ2-5 TRBV28 TGTGCCAGCAGTCCCTATCTAGCGGGGTTACAAGAGACCCAGTACTTC CASSPYLAGLQETQYF
NA 14 NA TRBJ1-1 TRBV7-6 TGTGCCAGCAGCTTAGGGAACATGAACACTGAAGCTTTCTTT CASSLGNMNTEAFF
NA 16 TRBD1 TRBJ1-6 TRBV19 TGTGCCAGTAGTAGGGCCGGGACAGGGAATAATTCACCCCTCCACTTT CASSRAGTGNNSPLHF
large 15 TRBD1 TRBJ2-1 TRBV9 TGTGCCAGCAGCGTAGAAGGGGACAGTACTAATGAGCAGTTCTTC CASSVEGDSTNEQFF
NA 16 TRBD2 TRBJ2-3 TRBV5-1 TGCGCCAGCAGCTTGGAGCGGGGAACTAGCACAGATACGCAGTATTTT CASSLERGTSTDTQYF
NA 13 NA TRBJ2-1 TRBV30 TGTGCCTGGAGTTCGGGACACGTCAATGAGCAGTTCTTC CAWSSGHVNEQFF
NA 12 NA TRBJ1-1 TRBV6-6 TGTGCCAGCAGCGGATTCCGGGACATAGCTTTCTTT CASSGFRDIAFF
NA 13 NA TRBJ2-7 TRBV5-4 TGTGCCAGCAGCTTGGCTGGCCGCTACGAGCAGTACTTC CASSLAGRYEQYF
NA 17 TRBD2 TRBJ2-3 TRBV11-1 TGTGCCAGCAGCTTAGCTTTTCGGACTAGAGGCCAGGATACGCAGTATTTT CASSLAFRTRGQDTQYF
NA 15 NA TRBJ2-2 TRBV6-1 TGTGCCAGCAGTGAAAGGGGCAGGGCGACCGGGGAGCTGTTTTTT CASSERGRATGELFF
NA 18 TRBD2 TRBJ2-3 TRBV19 TGTGCCAGTAGTATGAGGACTAGCGGGAGGGCCACCACAGATACGCAGTATTTT CASSMRTSGRATTDTQYF
NA 14 NA TRBJ1-1 TRBV30 TGTGCCTGGAGTGAGGGGCGGAGGAACACTGAAGCTTTCTTT CAWSEGRRNTEAFF
NA 22 NA TRBJ2-3 TRBV10-3 TGTGCCATCAGTGTCCGACAGGGGGTACAATTAGCGGGAGAAACTAGCACAGATACGCAGTATTTT CAISVRQGVQLAGETSTDTQYF
NA 13 NA TRBJ1-1 TRBV29-1 TGCAGCGCCCGACTTGACAGTTACACTGAAGCTTTCTTT CSARLDSYTEAFF
once 14 NA TRBJ2-2 TRBV6-4 TGTGCCAGCACGCACCGGGTAGGTACCGGGGAGCTGTTTTTT CASTHRVGTGELFF